This TCR beta chain was sequenced during a study of cytomegalovirus exposure and HLA in healthy donors. Comments on this clone: Its antigen is still unknown.

The PCR made use of 60 Vbeta and 13 Jbeta primers. The protocol was immunoSEQ multiplex PCR, while the TCRdb copy is restricted to in-frame clones and leaves out a portion. The table shows 150,000 to 180,000 clones, with about 80% occurring only once. Findings of the study overall: Data from an earlier analysis indicated that most TCR beta V segments were productive either about 87% or about 30% of the time.

CDR3 size: 14 residues. The germline CDR1 and CDR2 sequences are KGHSH and LQKENI. Trimming removed 6 bases at V and 1 base at J, with 12 bases between. The sequence came from a woman aged 40 to 50 in good health and CMV-seronegative. Material: PBMCs. The rearrangement uses TRBV18 and TRBJ2-5; D might be TRBD1 (5 bases). This CDR3 reads CASSARQSQETQYF. The CDR3, as DNA: TGTGCCAGCTCCGCGAGACAGAGCCAAGAGACCCAGTACTTC.